Each of the 19 T cell receptor beta chains below was sequenced from the same sample in a study of identical twins. TCRdb ran MiXCR on the 5' RACE reads and lists one entry per CDR3 protein. The sample yields 300,000 to 350,000 distinct CDR3 sequences, about 12% seen once. These data were also filed under a second study, of yellow fever vaccine responses in identical twins.

The specimen was CD8+ T cells sorted from blood. These receptors came from a young woman in good health.

This clonotype was seen ten or more times. The chain is built from TRBV6-5 and TRBJ2-7, with TRBD1 matching 10 bases. The V gene end was trimmed by 4 bases and the J gene end by 4 bases; junction bases not matched to a gene: 4. The CDR3 sequence is 14 residues long. Germline assignment: CDR1 MNHEY and CDR2 SVGAGI. In DNA form, the CDR3 reads TGTGCCAGCAGTTCTGGGGACAGGGGTTACGAGCAGTACTTC. As protein: CASSSGDRGYEQYF.

This clonotype was recorded a few times. CDR3 sequence: CATSRLPRTSGRRTDTQYF. The CDR3 DNA sequence: TGTGCCACCAGCAGATTGCCCCGGACTAGCGGGAGACGCACAGATACGCAGTATTTT. The chain has TRBV15 and TRBJ2-3, with 13 bases matching TRBD2. The CDR3 has 19 residues. Germline assignment: CDR1 LNHNV and CDR2 YYDKDF (reference sequence). The J segment lost 1 base and the V segment lost 2 bases, leaving 9 bases of the junction unmatched.

V is TRBV6-6 and J is TRBJ2-3; the D is unclear. V gave up 7 bases and J gave up 4 bases, with 18 bases separating them. This CDR3 has 15 residues. Germline V gene lookup returns CDR1 MNHNY and CDR2 SVGAGI (reference sequence). CDR3 sequence: CASIMSPGVADTQYF. The DNA of the CDR3 is TGTGCCAGCATTATGAGTCCCGGAGTAGCAGATACGCAGTATTTT.

A few counts support this clonotype. The chain combines TRBV2 with TRBJ1-2; 7 bases match TRBD1. The ends lost 8 bases at V and 3 bases at J; junction bases unmatched: 3. The CDR3 runs to 12 residues. Germline CDR1 is SNHLY and CDR2 is FYNNEI. The CDR3 loop is CASQGGYYGYTF. The CDR3 DNA is TGTGCCAGCCAGGGGGGGTACTATGGCTACACCTTC.

The rearrangement joins TRBV25-1 to TRBJ1-2; unclear D gene. The CDR3 consists of 14 residues. V dropped 2 bases and J dropped 7 bases, with 14 bases sitting between them. CDR1 and CDR2 (germline): MGHDK, SYGVNS. The CDR3 coding sequence is TGTGCCAGCAGTGAAAGGGTGGGGATAAGTGGCTACACCTTC. Translation: CASSERVGISGYTF.

This clonotype was observed a few times. The rearrangement joins TRBV28 to TRBJ1-1; TRBD1 might be the D (5 bases). Germline V lookup: CDR1 MDHEN, CDR2 SYDVKM. The CDR3 length is 10 residues. The V gene lost 9 bases and the J gene lost 8 bases, with 10 bases spanning the gap. CDR3 coding DNA: TGTGCCAGTTTTGGGGGAGAAGCTTTCTTT. Amino acids: CASFGGEAFF. Complete variable domain (other parts from reference TRBV28 and TRBJ1-1): DVKVTQSSRYLVKRTGEKVFLECVQDMDHENMFWYRQDPGLGLRLIYFSYDVKMKEKGDIPEGYSVSREKKERFSLILESASTNQTSMYLCASFGGEAFFGQGTRLTVV.

The chain combines TRBV4-1 with TRBJ2-7; TRBD1 might be the D (5 bases). From germline, CDR1 is MGHRA and CDR2 YSYEKL. With 0 bases removed from V and 4 bases from J, the gap between germline ends came to 10 bases. There are 14 residues in the CDR3. The CDR3 is CASSQDRGLYEQYV. CDR3 DNA sequence: TGCGCCAGCAGCCAAGATAGGGGCCTATACGAGCAGTACGTC.

This clonotype was counted many times. This chain joins TRBV13 and TRBJ2-3; TRBD1 matches at 10 bases. The CDR3 spans 14 residues. The V segment lost 4 bases and the J segment 3 bases; nucleotides outside the gene matches: 1. The germline CDR1 and CDR2 sequences are PRHDT and FYEKMQ (reference sequence). CDR3 loop: CASSSDRGTDTQYF. The DNA of the CDR3 is TGTGCCAGCAGCTCGGACAGGGGGACAGATACGCAGTATTTT.

The CDR3 DNA is TGTGCCAGCAGCGCGCAGGGGTGGGGGGAGACCCAGTACTTC. This sequence encodes CASSAQGWGETQYF. This chain links TRBV7-2 with TRBJ2-5; D possibly corresponds to TRBD1 (6 bases). This CDR3 has 14 amino acids. Germline loops: CDR1 SGHTA, CDR2 FQGNSA. Between the trimmed V and J ends, which lost 5 bases and 5 bases, there was a span of 15 bases.

The chain couples TRBV14 to TRBJ2-7, with no clear D. Germline CDR1 SGHDN, CDR2 FVKESK. The CDR3 loop spans 14 amino acids. Deletions cut 2 bases from V and 4 bases from J, with 12 bases between. The CDR3 DNA sequence: TGTGCCAGCAGCCAAAGGAAACAGTCTTACGAGCAGTACTTC. It encodes CASSQRKQSYEQYF.

This clonotype was observed a few times. V and J are TRBV2 and TRBJ2-7; TRBD2 matches at 11 bases. The CDR3 length is 14 residues. V shed 6 bases, J shed 5 bases, and the junction held 6 bases outside the gene matches. Germline-derived CDR1 and CDR2 are SNHLY and FYNNEI. The CDR3 protein is CASRQLAGVNEQYF. CDR3 DNA sequence: TGTGCCAGCAGACAACTAGCGGGAGTCAACGAGCAGTACTTC.

This clonotype has more than one count but fewer than ten. The V and J genes are TRBV10-3 and TRBJ1-4; no clear D. The germline V and J ends were trimmed by 3 bases and 7 bases, with 12 bases remaining between them. The CDR3 loop spans 14 amino acids. Germline V gives CDR1 ENHRY, CDR2 SYGVKD. CDR3 DNA sequence: TGTGCCATCAGTGACGGAGGGTGGCGTGAAAAACTGTTTTTT. Translating it yields CAISDGGWREKLFF.

This clonotype was seen many times. The V and J genes are TRBV3-1 and TRBJ2-4, with no clear D. Per the germline V gene, CDR1 is LGHDT and CDR2 is YNNKEL (reference sequence). Trimming removed 4 bases at V and 0 bases at J, with 7 bases between. This CDR3 has 14 amino acids. The CDR3 loop reads CASSPGLAKNIQYF. CDR3 coding DNA: TGTGCCAGCAGCCCCGGATTAGCCAAAAACATTCAGTACTTC.

This clonotype was counted ten times or more. The V and J genes are TRBV27 and TRBJ2-3; D gene ambiguous. Germline V lookup: CDR1 MNHEY, CDR2 SMNVEV (reference sequence). V dropped 6 bases and J dropped 2 bases, with 9 bases sitting between them. CDR3 length: 13 residues. As DNA, the CDR3 is TGTGCCAGCAGCCTCTCGGCCACAGATACGCAGTATTTT. Residues: CASSLSATDTQYF.

The CDR3 is CASSSVGGPDNEQFF. The CDR3 nucleotides are TGTGCCAGCAGCAGTGTGGGGGGTCCGGACAATGAGCAGTTCTTC. V is TRBV2 and J is TRBJ2-1; possibly TRBD2 for D (6 bases). The germline CDR1 and CDR2 sequences are SNHLY and FYNNEI. V lost 6 bases, J lost 5 bases, and 17 bases lay in between. The CDR3 runs 15 residues.

This rearrangement joins TRBV7-9 to TRBJ2-7; either TRBD1 or TRBD2 may supply D (6 bases each). The germline gives CDR1 SEHNR, CDR2 FQNEAQ (reference sequence). V shed 5 bases and J shed 1 base, with 18 bases lying between them. This CDR3 has 16 amino acids. The CDR3 coding sequence is TGTGCCAGCAGCGCGCGGTTGGGGGGCGAGTCCTACGAGCAGTACTTC. Protein: CASSARLGGESYEQYF.

In this sample, this clonotype turned up many times. This chain uses TRBV5-1 with TRBJ2-7; maybe TRBD1 (7 bases). With 7 bases removed from V and 6 bases from J, the gap between germline ends came to 14 bases. The length of the CDR3 is 12 residues. Germline CDR1 reads SGHRS; CDR2 reads YFSETQ. The CDR3 sequence is CASRQGGGEQYF. The CDR3 DNA is TGCGCCAGCCGACAGGGAGGCGGCGAGCAGTACTTC.

The V and J genes are TRBV5-1 and TRBJ2-1, with D possibly being TRBD2 (5 bases). Trimming cost V 0 bases and J 8 bases, with 12 bases left between them. The CDR3 length is 14 residues. In germline, CDR1 is SGHRS, CDR2 YFSETQ. This chain's CDR3 is CASSLDPPGDEQFF. For the CDR3, the DNA is TGCGCCAGCAGCTTGGACCCCCCCGGGGATGAGCAGTTCTTC.

This clonotype has just a few counts. The chain carries TRBV6-1 and TRBJ2-2, with a tentative D call TRBD2 (5 bases). Trimming pared 6 bases from V and 3 bases from J, leaving 17 bases between. The CDR3 covers 16 residues. Germline CDR1 MNHNS, CDR2 SASEGT. The CDR3, as DNA: TGTGCCAGCAGCCCCCGGGCCGGGCGGGACACCGGGGAGCTGTTTTTT. Its translation: CASSPRAGRDTGELFF.